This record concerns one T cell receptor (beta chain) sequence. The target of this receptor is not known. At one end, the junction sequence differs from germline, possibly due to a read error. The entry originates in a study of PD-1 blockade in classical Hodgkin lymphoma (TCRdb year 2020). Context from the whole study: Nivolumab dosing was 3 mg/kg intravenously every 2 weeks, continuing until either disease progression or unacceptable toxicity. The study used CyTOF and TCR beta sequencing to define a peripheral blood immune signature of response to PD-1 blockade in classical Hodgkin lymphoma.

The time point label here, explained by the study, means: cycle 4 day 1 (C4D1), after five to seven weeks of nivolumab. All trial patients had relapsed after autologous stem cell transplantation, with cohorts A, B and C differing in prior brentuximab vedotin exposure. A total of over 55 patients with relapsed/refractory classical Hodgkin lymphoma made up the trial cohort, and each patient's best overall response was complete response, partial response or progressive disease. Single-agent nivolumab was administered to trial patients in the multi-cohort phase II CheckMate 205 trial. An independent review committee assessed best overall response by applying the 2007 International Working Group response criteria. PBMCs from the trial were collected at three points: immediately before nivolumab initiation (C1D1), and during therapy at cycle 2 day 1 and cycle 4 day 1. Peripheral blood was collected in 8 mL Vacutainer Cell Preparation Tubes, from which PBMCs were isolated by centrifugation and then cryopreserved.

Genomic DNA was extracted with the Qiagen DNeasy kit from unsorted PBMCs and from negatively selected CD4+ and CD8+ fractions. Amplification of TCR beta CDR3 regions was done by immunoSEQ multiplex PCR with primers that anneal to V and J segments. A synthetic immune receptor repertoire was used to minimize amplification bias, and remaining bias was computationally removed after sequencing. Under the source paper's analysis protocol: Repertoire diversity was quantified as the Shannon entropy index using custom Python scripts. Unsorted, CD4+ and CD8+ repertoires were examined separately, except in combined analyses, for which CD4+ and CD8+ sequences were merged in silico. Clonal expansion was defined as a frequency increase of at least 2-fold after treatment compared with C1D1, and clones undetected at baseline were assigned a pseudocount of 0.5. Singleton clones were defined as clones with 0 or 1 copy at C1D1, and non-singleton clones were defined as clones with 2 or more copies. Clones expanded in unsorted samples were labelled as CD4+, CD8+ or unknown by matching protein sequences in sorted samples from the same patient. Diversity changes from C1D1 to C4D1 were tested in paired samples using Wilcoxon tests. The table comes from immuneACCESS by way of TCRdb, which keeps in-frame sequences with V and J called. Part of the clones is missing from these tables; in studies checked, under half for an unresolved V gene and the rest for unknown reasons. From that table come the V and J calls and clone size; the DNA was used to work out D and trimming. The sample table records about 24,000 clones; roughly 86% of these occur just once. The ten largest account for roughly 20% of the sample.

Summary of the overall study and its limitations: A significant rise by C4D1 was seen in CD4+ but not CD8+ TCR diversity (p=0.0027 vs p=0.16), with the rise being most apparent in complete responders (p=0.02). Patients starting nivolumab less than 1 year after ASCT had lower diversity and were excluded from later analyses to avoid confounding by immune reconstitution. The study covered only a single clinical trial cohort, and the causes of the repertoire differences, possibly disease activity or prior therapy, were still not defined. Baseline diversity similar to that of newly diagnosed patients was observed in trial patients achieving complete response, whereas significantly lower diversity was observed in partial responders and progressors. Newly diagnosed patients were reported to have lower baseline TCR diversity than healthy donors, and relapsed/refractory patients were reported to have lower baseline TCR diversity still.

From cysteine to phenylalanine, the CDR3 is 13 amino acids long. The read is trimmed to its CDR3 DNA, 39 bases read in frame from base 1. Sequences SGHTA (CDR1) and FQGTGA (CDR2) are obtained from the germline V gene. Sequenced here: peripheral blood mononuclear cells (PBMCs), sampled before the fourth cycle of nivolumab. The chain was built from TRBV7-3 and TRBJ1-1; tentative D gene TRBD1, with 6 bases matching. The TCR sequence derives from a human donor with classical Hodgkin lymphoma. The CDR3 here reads CASSLTGQGEAFF. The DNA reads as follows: TGTGCCAGCAGTTTAACAGGGCAGGGTGAAGCTTTCTTT.